This T cell receptor (beta chain) was sequenced in a study of spatial heterogeneity in lung cancer. On the study more broadly: Alpha-chain sequences were consistently detected less often than beta-chain sequences. In the raw reads, each unique TCR and UMI combination was present more than ten times on average. Study observations and caveats: Ubiquitous expanded tumor TCRs were seen in blood more at resection than at follow-up.

This clonotype was counted ten times or more. Its antigen is unidentified. The CDR3 length is 13 residues. Germline-derived CDR1 and CDR2 are LNHNV and YYDKDF (reference sequence). Trimming took off 0 bases at V and 8 bases at J, with 8 bases between the two ends. Described time point: sample taken at primary tumor resection. Unsorted whole RNA from tumor, nontumor lung or frozen PBMC underwent sequencing. One entry per CDR3 protein, called by TCRdb with MiXCR from the 5' RACE reads. This table holds roughly 7,000 distinct CDR3 sequences, over 6.5% found once. The material was PBMCs, obtained at surgery. The TCR was taken from a male donor with early-stage non-small cell lung cancer. The chain combines TRBV15 with TRBJ2-1, with unresolved D. The CDR3 region is CATSRDRQDEQFF. The CDR3 DNA follows: TGTGCCACCAGCAGAGATCGGCAGGATGAGCAGTTCTTC.